The 13 T cell receptor beta chains presented below share a single source sample, sequenced in a study of blood T cells in healthy people across ages. The use of a sample-barcoded 5' primer and a J-beta primer mix characterized a second PCR of roughly 7 to 11 cycles. Each CDR3 protein gets one entry after TCRdb re-called the 5' RACE reads with MiXCR. Among about a million distinct CDR3 sequences, 40% to 60% were seen once, and the ten largest hold roughly 12%. Sequences were obtained from blood. These receptors were taken from a man between 25 and 39 years old in good health.

This clonotype showed up just a few times. This chain uses TRBV20-1 with TRBJ2-5; tentative D call: TRBD2 (6 bases). Trimming left V 6 bases short and J 11 bases short, with 22 bases between. There are 13 residues in the CDR3. The V gene's germline CDR1 is DFQATT and CDR2 SNEGSKA (reference sequence). The CDR3 region has the DNA TGCAGTGCGGGGGACTTGGGGTTAAGGGAGCAGTACTTC. Translated: CSAGDLGLREQYF.

The gene calls are TRBV2 and TRBJ1-2; D gene unclear. Trimming took off 2 bases at V and 4 bases at J, with 8 bases between the two ends. The germline V gene has CDR1 SNHLY and CDR2 FYNNEI. CDR3 length: 13 amino acids. The CDR3 DNA is TGTGCCAGCAGTGAACGGGCCACCTATGGCTACACCTTC. It codes for CASSERATYGYTF.

A single count supports this clonotype. The V and J genes are TRBV28 and TRBJ1-6; D perhaps matches TRBD1 (5 bases). This CDR3 is built from 13 residues. V shed 5 bases and J shed 14 bases, with 16 bases lying between them. Germline lookup yields CDR1 MDHEN and CDR2 SYDVKM. The CDR3 is CASSVLGGGSLHF. In DNA form, the CDR3 reads TGTGCCAGCAGTGTATTGGGGGGAGGGTCCCTCCACTTT. Full variable domain (missing parts from reference TRBV28 and TRBJ1-6): DVKVTQSSRYLVKRTGEKVFLECVQDMDHENMFWYRQDPGLGLRLIYFSYDVKMKEKGDIPEGYSVSREKKERFSLILESASTNQTSMYLCASSVLGGGSLHFGNGTRLTVT.

V and J are TRBV7-3 and TRBJ2-3; D is perhaps TRBD2 (5 bases). This CDR3 is built from 13 residues. CDR1 SGHTA and CDR2 FQGTGA come from the germline V gene. Trimming took off 5 bases at V and 8 bases at J, with 14 bases between the two ends. This CDR3 reads CASSLTTEVTQYF. The CDR3 DNA sequence: TGTGCCAGCAGCCTGACTACTGAGGTTACGCAGTATTTT.

The chain has TRBV28 and TRBJ2-7; the match to TRBD1 covers 8 bases. With V trimmed by 7 bases and J by 7 bases, 9 bases remained unmatched. Germline V gene sequence: CDR1 MDHEN, CDR2 SYDVKM. This CDR3 contains 13 residues. The CDR3 sequence is CASKIGQGREQYF. CDR3 bases: TGTGCCAGCAAGATCGGACAGGGTCGTGAGCAGTACTTC.

In the case of this clonotype: At one boundary the junction diverges from the germline segment, which might be a read error. The rearrangement uses TRBV7-2 and TRBJ2-4; 9 bases match TRBD2. The CDR3 has 16 residues. Germline V gene data show CDR1 as SGHTA and CDR2 as FQGNSA. The CDR3 bases are TGTGCCGGCAGCTACCACCGGACTAGCGCCTTAAACATTCAGTACTTC. Its protein product is CAGSYHRTSALNIQYF.

The J gene is TRBJ1-1, the V gene TRBV6-4, with 10 bases that match TRBD1. With 0 bases clipped from V and 6 bases from J, the junction kept 4 bases outside the gene matches. CDR1 is MRHNA, CDR2 SNTAGT, per germline. This CDR3 contains 15 residues. The CDR3 nucleotides are TGTGCCAGCAGTGACTCGGGACAGGGGAGATCTGAAGCTTTCTTT. It encodes CASSDSGQGRSEAFF.

The chain has TRBV20-1 and TRBJ2-5; either TRBD1 or TRBD2 may fit D (5 bases each). The J call is doubtful: the DNA matches TRBJ2-7 better. The CDR3 length is 14 residues. CDR1 is DFQATT and CDR2 is SNEGSKA in the germline V gene (reference sequence). CDR3 nucleotide sequence: TGCAGTGCTAGTGAGTCGGGGCTCCCCTACGAGCAGTACTTC. It yields the protein CSASESGLPYEQYF.

This rearrangement joins TRBV2 to TRBJ2-1, with 14 bases identical to TRBD2. Germline V CDR1 and CDR2: SNHLY, FYNNEI. The V and J ends lost 6 bases and 4 bases, in that order; junction bases with no gene match: 17. This CDR3 has 20 amino acids. The CDR3 DNA reads as TGTGCCAGCAGGCGCCGTCGACTAGCGGGGGGGTTCTTCCGGTACAATGAGCAGTTCTTC. Its translation is CASRRRRLAGGFFRYNEQFF.

The chain recombines TRBV2 with TRBJ2-3, with D possibly matching TRBD1 (5 bases). The CDR3 length is 14 residues. CDR1 is SNHLY, CDR2 FYNNEI, per germline. V lost 6 bases and J 9 bases, leaving 19 bases between the germline ends. The DNA for the CDR3 is TGTGCCAGCAGGGCTGACAGAACATCAGGAACGCAGTATTTT. It encodes CASRADRTSGTQYF.

This clonotype was seen a handful of times. This rearrangement joins TRBV6-4 to TRBJ2-3; TRBD1 matches at 8 bases. Germline V gives CDR1 MRHNA, CDR2 SNTAGT. There are 15 residues in the CDR3. With V trimmed by 6 bases and J by 2 bases, 7 bases remained unmatched. The DNA of the CDR3 is TGTGCCAGCAGCGTCGGGACAGGTGACACAGATACGCAGTATTTT. Protein product: CASSVGTGDTDTQYF.

The chain employs TRBV5-1 and TRBJ2-1, with TRBD1 matching 11 bases. The V gene's germline CDR1 is SGHRS and CDR2 YFSETQ. V shed 4 bases, J shed 3 bases, and the junction held 6 bases outside the gene matches. The CDR3 consists of 16 residues. In DNA, the CDR3 is TGCGCCAGCAGCCCTAGCGGGACAGGGGGCTACAATGAGCAGTTCTTC. Its protein product is CASSPSGTGGYNEQFF. Full variable domain (outside the CDR3, taken from reference TRBV5-1 and TRBJ2-1): KAGVTQTPRYLIKTRGQQVTLSCSPISGHRSVSWYQQTPGQGLQFLFEYFSETQRNKGNFPGRFSGRQFSNSRSEMNVSTLELGDSALYLCASSPSGTGGYNEQFFGPGTRLTVL.

This clonotype was counted only a few times. An end of the junction differs from the germline gene, which may be a read error. This chain connects TRBV5-1 to TRBJ1-6; no definite D call. Germline CDR1 SGHRS, CDR2 YFSETQ. This CDR3 contains 15 residues. The chain's CDR3 is CASSLVGSYNSPLHF. The CDR3 region has the DNA TGTGCCAGCAGTCTTGTCGGTAGCTATAATTCACCCCTCCACTTT. The whole variable domain, filled in from reference TRBV5-1 and TRBJ1-6, reads KAGVTQTPRYLIKTRGQQVTLSCSPISGHRSVSWYQQTPGQGLQFLFEYFSETQRNKGNFPGRFSGRQFSNSRSEMNVSTLELGDSALYLCASSLVGSYNSPLHFGNGTRLTVT.